Listed below are T cell receptor beta chains from one sample, sequenced in a study of cytomegalovirus exposure and HLA in healthy donors. TCRdb's copy holds only in-frame clones and misses some; the assay was immunoSEQ multiplex PCR. The data hold 250,000 or so clones, with almost 90% observed a single time. The sequenced sample was PBMCs. These receptors were taken from a woman aged 18-35 years in good health and CMV-seronegative. Each CDR3 is given with its conserved first and last residue. D genes are given only for firm matches. The size of a clone is reported for some rows only, either as once, few or many, or as a class for expanded clones.

clone size	V gene	J gene	D gene	CDR3 protein	CDR3 DNA
NA	TRBV28	TRBJ1-2	NA	CAIPGGVGYTF	TGTGCCATCCCGGGAGGGGTAGGCTACACCTTC
few	TRBV7-9	TRBJ1-5	NA	CASSLVRGPYSNQPQHF	TGTGCCAGCAGCTTAGTCAGGGGACCTTATAGCAATCAGCCCCAGCATTTT
NA	TRBV4-1	TRBJ1-2	TRBD1	CASSQAQGAGGYTF	TGCGCCAGCAGCCAAGCCCAGGGGGCGGGGGGCTACACCTTC
few	TRBV19	TRBJ1-5	NA	CASTVGHNQPQHF	TGTGCCAGTACGGTGGGGCACAATCAGCCCCAGCATTTT
NA	TRBV9	TRBJ2-2	TRBD2	CASSVGTSGGAGTGELFF	TGTGCCAGCAGCGTAGGGACTAGCGGGGGGGCTGGCACCGGGGAGCTGTTTTTT
NA	TRBV7-9	TRBJ2-1	TRBD2	CASSLGTSRDNEQFF	TGTGCCAGCAGCCTCGGGACTAGCAGAGACAATGAGCAGTTCTTC
NA	TRBV28	TRBJ1-1	NA	CASSPPWGGTEAFF	TGTGCCAGCAGTCCTCCTTGGGGAGGGACTGAAGCTTTCTTT
NA	TRBV28	TRBJ1-1	TRBD1	CASRQTGGDTEAFF	TGTGCCAGCAGACAGACAGGGGGGGACACTGAAGCTTTCTTT
NA	TRBV4-1	TRBJ2-3	NA	CASSQIGRGITDTQYF	TGCGCCAGCAGCCAAATAGGGCGGGGTATTACAGATACGCAGTATTTT
NA	TRBV30	TRBJ2-7	NA	CAWGDRSYEQYF	TGTGCCTGGGGCGACAGATCCTACGAGCAGTACTTC
NA	TRBV7-6	TRBJ1-5	NA	CASSLEAGMRIQPQHF	TGTGCCAGCAGCTTAGAGGCAGGGATGAGGATTCAGCCCCAGCATTTT
NA	TRBV5-1	TRBJ1-5	TRBD1	CASSLQGGDQPQHF	TGCGCCAGCAGCTTGCAAGGGGGCGATCAGCCCCAGCATTTT
NA	TRBV28	TRBJ1-1	NA	CASSFLGAGAFF	TGTGCCAGCAGTTTTCTGGGGGCCGGGGCTTTCTTT
NA	TRBV21-1	TRBJ1-2	NA	CASSKETEDRAPRNYGYTF	TGTGCCAGCAGCAAAGAAACGGAGGACAGGGCCCCTCGAAACTATGGCTACACCTTC
NA	TRBV6-1	TRBJ1-1	NA	CASIKQALLNTEAFF	TGTGCCAGCATAAAACAGGCTCTCCTGAACACTGAAGCTTTCTTT
NA	TRBV7-2	TRBJ2-1	TRBD2	CASSQTGTSGYNEQFF	TGTGCCAGCAGCCAAACAGGGACTAGCGGTTACAATGAGCAGTTCTTC
NA	TRBV5-1	TRBJ1-1	NA	CASSRTGVTEAFF	TGCGCCAGCAGCCGGACGGGGGTAACTGAAGCTTTCTTT
NA	TRBV6-1	TRBJ1-1	TRBD1	CASLSVPGQEAFF	TGTGCCAGCCTAAGCGTCCCGGGACAGGAAGCTTTCTTT
NA	TRBV30	TRBJ1-3	TRBD1	CASDRELSGNTIYF	TGTGCCTCGGACAGGGAACTCTCTGGAAACACCATATATTTT
NA	TRBV2	TRBJ2-3	NA	CASRDRFGALDTQYF	TGTGCCAGCAGGGATAGGTTTGGGGCTTTGGATACGCAGTATTTT
NA	TRBV5-1	TRBJ1-1	TRBD1	CASSFTLRTGDGTEAFF	TGCGCCAGCAGCTTCACCCTTCGGACAGGGGATGGCACTGAAGCTTTCTTT
NA	TRBV15	TRBJ2-3	NA	CATSSERTVLSTDTQYF	TGTGCCACCAGCAGCGAACGAACAGTACTTAGCACAGATACGCAGTATTTT
NA	TRBV14	TRBJ1-6	TRBD1	CASSTGQGKSPLHF	TGTGCCAGCAGCACCGGACAGGGAAAGTCACCCCTCCACTTT
NA	TRBV2	TRBJ1-4	NA	CASSEWAGREKLFF	TGTGCCAGCAGTGAATGGGCAGGGAGGGAAAAACTGTTTTTT
NA	TRBV19	TRBJ2-7	TRBD1	CASSIRAAPGTAYEQYF	TGTGCCAGTAGTATCCGGGCGGCACCGGGGACAGCCTACGAGCAGTACTTC
NA	TRBV4-1	TRBJ2-4	TRBD1	CASSQSDRVANIQYF	TGCGCCAGCAGCCAGAGCGACAGGGTGGCAAACATTCAGTACTTC
few	TRBV29-1	TRBJ2-7	NA	CSTYSPLLDEQYF	TGCAGCACGTACAGTCCCCTTTTGGACGAGCAGTACTTC
NA	TRBV28	TRBJ2-2	NA	CASSFRRTGELFF	TGTGCCAGCAGTTTCCGTCGTACCGGGGAGCTGTTTTTT
NA	TRBV5-4	TRBJ1-1	TRBD1	CASSPGGTGVAFF	TGTGCCAGCAGCCCAGGGGGGACGGGAGTTGCTTTCTTT
NA	TRBV5-1	TRBJ1-4	TRBD1	CASLPGQGTNEKLFF	TGCGCCAGTTTACCGGGACAGGGGACTAATGAAAAACTGTTTTTT
NA	TRBV7-2	TRBJ2-1	TRBD1	CASSSLPRGQWDEQFF	TGTGCCAGCAGCTCTCTCCCCAGGGGGCAGTGGGATGAGCAGTTCTTC
NA	TRBV7-6	TRBJ2-2	TRBD1	CASSLGTGGLSGELFF	TGTGCCAGCAGCTTAGGGACAGGGGGCTTGTCCGGGGAGCTGTTTTTT
NA	TRBV28	TRBJ1-2	TRBD1	CASSSGQGDKYGYTF	TGTGCCAGCAGTTCGGGACAGGGGGATAAGTATGGCTACACCTTC